Below are 20 T cell receptor beta chains sequenced from a single sample in a study of shared clonotypes between healthy human individuals. Positive CCR7 selection of CD45RO-negative cells yielded the naive CD8 cells, and terminally differentiated effector memory CD45RA+ cells were excluded. Here immunoSEQ multiplex PCR was the method, and the copy in TCRdb shows in-frame clones only, minus some. The data show 800,000 to 950,000 clones, approximately 96% seen once. Sequencing input: naive CD8+ T cells sorted from blood. Receptors originate from a man in his thirties or forties in good health.

V usage is TRBV14 and J usage is TRBJ2-7; the D is unclear. This CDR3 comprises 13 residues. Germline V CDR1 and CDR2: SGHDN, FVKESK. V shed 3 bases and J shed 3 bases, with 9 bases lying between them. DNA for the CDR3: TGTGCCAGCAGCCATGCCTTGGGCTACGAGCAGTACTTC. As protein: CASSHALGYEQYF. Full variable domain (missing parts from reference TRBV14 and TRBJ2-7): EAGVTQFPSHSVIEKGQTVTLRCDPISGHDNLYWYRRVMGKEIKFLLHFVKESKQDESGMPNNRFLAERTGGTYSTLKVQPAELEDSGVYFCASSHALGYEQYFGPGTRLTVT.

This sequence joins TRBV25-1 and TRBJ1-1; D gene ambiguous. This CDR3 is built from 11 residues. Trimming stripped 8 bases from V and 5 bases from J, with 9 bases between. Germline assignment: CDR1 MGHDK and CDR2 SYGVNS. CDR3 region: CASGVGTEAFF. CDR3 DNA sequence: TGTGCCAGCGGAGTGGGAACTGAAGCTTTCTTT.

V usage is TRBV4-2 and J usage is TRBJ2-7; D is possibly TRBD2 (6 bases). Between the trimmed V and J ends, which lost 4 bases and 2 bases, there was a span of 15 bases. The CDR3 is 15 amino acids. Germline CDR1 reads LGHNA; CDR2 reads YNFKEQ. The CDR3, as DNA: TGTGCCAGCAGCCCTCTCGTCGGGGGACCCTACGAGCAGTACTTC. It yields the protein CASSPLVGGPYEQYF.

The rearrangement joins TRBV7-9 to TRBJ2-1; 9 bases are shared with TRBD1. Germline V gene data show CDR1 as SEHNR and CDR2 as FQNEAQ (reference sequence). The CDR3 is made up of 15 amino acids. With 10 bases clipped from V and 8 bases from J, the junction kept 15 bases outside the gene matches. The CDR3 DNA sequence: TGTGCCACCGACGAACAGGGACAGGGCGTCTATGAGCAGTTCTTC. Amino acids: CATDEQGQGVYEQFF.

The rearrangement uses TRBV6-1 and TRBJ2-2, with 12 positions matching TRBD2. The CDR3 length is 14 residues. Germline CDR1 is MNHNS and CDR2 is SASEGT. V gave up 6 bases and J gave up 5 bases; unmatched junction bases: 1. The CDR3 sequence is CASRGLAGTGELFF. In DNA form, the CDR3 reads TGTGCCAGCAGAGGACTAGCGGGGACCGGGGAGCTGTTTTTT.

This chain joins TRBV6-1 and TRBJ2-7; 9 bases map to TRBD1. V lost 0 bases to trimming and J lost 4 bases; unmatched junction nucleotides: 10. Germline V gives CDR1 MNHNS, CDR2 SASEGT. This CDR3 has 17 amino acids. CDR3 region: CASSEATTGTGLYEQYF. The CDR3 DNA is TGTGCCAGCAGTGAAGCTACAACCGGGACAGGGCTATACGAGCAGTACTTC.

This chain joins TRBV4-3 and TRBJ1-1; D remains unclear. Deletions cut 0 bases from V and 5 bases from J, with 10 bases between. CDR1 and CDR2 (germline): LGHNA, YSLEER. The CDR3 runs to 14 residues. The CDR3 DNA sequence: TGCGCCAGCAGCCAAGATCTGTTGGGGACTGAAGCTTTCTTT. The encoded protein is CASSQDLLGTEAFF.

The chain uses TRBV4-1 and TRBJ1-2; D call uncertain. This CDR3 spans 15 amino acids. Germline CDR1 MGHRA, CDR2 YSYEKL. V was clipped by 0 bases and J by 5 bases, with 13 bases between them. This CDR3 is CASSQDLGTQYGYTF. The CDR3 DNA reads as TGCGCCAGCAGCCAAGATCTTGGAACACAATATGGCTACACCTTC.

This chain joins TRBV7-2 and TRBJ2-7; D unresolved. This CDR3 region has 15 residues. V was trimmed by 7 bases and J by 2 bases, leaving 18 bases between them. Germline V gene sequence: CDR1 SGHTA, CDR2 FQGNSA. The CDR3 protein is CASKEARRFPYEQYF. In DNA form, the CDR3 reads TGTGCCAGCAAGGAAGCAAGGCGATTCCCCTACGAGCAGTACTTC.

V gene TRBV27 combines with J gene TRBJ2-2; D is undetermined. The CDR3 runs 13 residues. V was trimmed by 8 bases and J by 7 bases, leaving 14 bases between them. The germline V gene encodes CDR1 MNHEY and CDR2 SMNVEV (reference sequence). The CDR3 here is CASSPFLGGELFF. The CDR3 DNA sequence: TGTGCCAGCTCTCCTTTCCTGGGCGGGGAGCTGTTTTTT.

The CDR3: CASSSRWAGTDTQYF. CDR3 bases: TGTGCCAGCAGCTCCAGATGGGCCGGGACAGATACGCAGTATTTT. The chain uses TRBV13 and TRBJ2-3; D ambiguous. Germline V lookup: CDR1 PRHDT, CDR2 FYEKMQ (reference sequence). CDR3 length: 15 residues. The V gene lost 4 bases and the J gene lost 3 bases, with 14 bases spanning the gap. Drawing the rest from reference TRBV13 and TRBJ2-3, the complete variable domain is AAGVIQSPRHLIKEKRETATLKCYPIPRHDTVYWYQQGPGQDPQFLISFYEKMQSDKGSIPDRFSAQQFSDYHSELNMSSLELGDSALYFCASSSRWAGTDTQYFGPGTRLTVL.

The CDR3 DNA reads TGCGCCAGCAGCTTGGCGAAGGGAACAGATACGCAGTATTTT. Translated, it gives CASSLAKGTDTQYF. The V call is TRBV5-1, the J call TRBJ2-3; D gene unclear. The length of the CDR3 is 14 residues. CDR1 and CDR2 from the germline V gene are SGHRS and YFSETQ. The V end lost 0 bases, the J end lost 3 bases, and 8 bases lay between the germline ends.

The chain employs TRBV29-1 and TRBJ2-7; 10 nucleotides align to TRBD1. Trimming took 6 bases from V and 3 from J; bases not matched to a gene: 17. Germline values: CDR1 SQVTM, CDR2 ANQGSEA. This CDR3 spans 17 amino acids. The CDR3 is CSVGSRPPGTGVYEQYF. CDR3 coding DNA: TGCAGCGTCGGTTCCAGGCCCCCCGGGACAGGGGTCTACGAGCAGTACTTC.

The CDR3 DNA follows: TGTGCCAGCAGCTTAGGAGGCGCAGGGTACGAGCAGTACTTC. As protein: CASSLGGAGYEQYF. The V and J genes are TRBV7-9 and TRBJ2-7, with D perhaps TRBD1 (5 bases). The germline V gene has CDR1 SEHNR and CDR2 FQNEAQ (reference sequence). V was trimmed by 1 base and J by 4 bases, leaving 11 bases between them. The length of the CDR3 is 14 residues.

The V gene is TRBV15, the J gene TRBJ1-2; D gene uncertain. The CDR3 has 15 residues. The germline V gene has CDR1 LNHNV and CDR2 YYDKDF (reference sequence). Trimming took 0 bases from V and 5 from J, leaving 13 bases between them. The CDR3 DNA reads as TGTGCCACCAGCAGAGATCCGTTTTCAGGTTATGGCTACACCTTC. The encoded protein is CATSRDPFSGYGYTF. The full variable domain, in which reference TRBV15 and TRBJ1-2 provide the parts outside the CDR3, is DAMVIQNPRYQVTQFGKPVTLSCSQTLNHNVMYWYQQKSSQAPKLLFHYYDKDFNNEADTPDNFQSRRPNTSFCFLDIRSPGLGDTAMYLCATSRDPFSGYGYTFGSGTRLTVV.

This clone has just one count. The chain couples TRBV5-5 to TRBJ2-5, with D perhaps TRBD1 (6 bases). The DNA end lines up better with TRBJ2-7; the J call may be wrong. The CDR3 covers 16 residues. Looked up from germline, CDR1 is SGHKS and CDR2 is YYEKEE (reference sequence). DNA for the CDR3: TGTGCCAGCAGCTCCAAAACAGGGACCCTCTCCTACGAGCAGTACTTC. This gives the protein CASSSKTGTLSYEQYF.

With respect to this clone: The same CDR3 also results from other DNA sequences found in this sample. The chain couples TRBV4-3 to TRBJ2-3; D possibly corresponds to TRBD2 (5 bases). Trimming took off 1 base at V and 4 bases at J, with 6 bases between the two ends. Germline loops: CDR1 LGHNA, CDR2 YSLEER. The CDR3 consists of 13 residues. The CDR3 region has the DNA TGCGCCAGCAGCCAAGGCGGGTCAGATACGCAGTATTTT. Translating gives CASSQGGSDTQYF.

This chain connects TRBV9 to TRBJ2-3; 11 bases fit TRBD2. The CDR3 loop spans 20 amino acids. V was clipped by 4 bases and J by 0 bases; unmatched bases: 16. CDR1 is SGDLS, CDR2 YYNGEE, per germline. CDR3 nucleotide sequence: TGTGCCAGCAGCCGTTACGGAGGACTAGCGGGTGCCGCTAGCACAGATACGCAGTATTTT. As protein: CASSRYGGLAGAASTDTQYF.

The V call is TRBV19, the J call TRBJ2-1, with 9 bases aligning to TRBD1. Trimming cost V 5 bases and J 5 bases; bases outside gene matches: 7. The CDR3 contains 15 residues. Per germline, CDR1 LNHDA and CDR2 SQIVND (reference sequence). The CDR3 region has the DNA TGTGCCAGTAGTGTGGACAGGGGATTAGACAATGAGCAGTTCTTC. Translating gives CASSVDRGLDNEQFF.

The chain is built from TRBV27 and TRBJ2-3; maybe TRBD2 (6 bases). Trimming left V 7 bases short and J 2 bases short, with 16 bases between. Germline CDR1 MNHEY, CDR2 SMNVEV (reference sequence). The CDR3 is 15 residues long. The CDR3 loop is CASTRGDFFTDTQYF. The CDR3 nucleotides read TGTGCCAGCACTAGAGGGGACTTCTTCACAGATACGCAGTATTTT.